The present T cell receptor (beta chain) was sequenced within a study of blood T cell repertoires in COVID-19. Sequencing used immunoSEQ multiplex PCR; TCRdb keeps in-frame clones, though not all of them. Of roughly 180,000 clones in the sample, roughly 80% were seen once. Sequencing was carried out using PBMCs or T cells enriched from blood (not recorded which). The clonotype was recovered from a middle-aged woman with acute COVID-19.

The CDR3 DNA follows: TGTGCCAGCAGTTGGAGGGGATCCGCTGAAGCTTTCTTT. It encodes CASSWRGSAEAFF. The genes are TRBV3-1 (or the pseudogene TRBV3-2) and TRBJ1-1, with D possibly TRBD1 on 5 matching bases. Trimming removed 6 bases from V and 6 bases from J, with 14 bases in between. CDR3 length: 13 residues. Germline V gene data show CDR1 as LGHDT and CDR2 as YNNKEL (reference sequence).